This record looks at one T cell receptor beta chain sequence and its context. The sample belongs to a study of T-cell memory formation after mild COVID-19. TCRdb fed the 5' RACE reads into MiXCR, producing one record per CDR3 protein. The sample records roughly 100,000 distinct CDR3 sequences, over 15% being singletons. This CDR3 spans 18 amino acids. Per the germline V gene, CDR1 is LNHDA and CDR2 is SQIVND (reference sequence). Trimming took 5 bases from V and 7 from J; bases not matched to a gene: 18. The sequence was collected from an adult woman who had mild COVID-19 (a few samples of this study predate the infection). Cell type and time point are not known. V is TRBV19 and J is TRBJ2-3; 10 bases are a match to TRBD1. Source material: PBMCs or a T cell subset sorted from them (not recorded which). The CDR3 here is CASSLRAGTGEGTYTQYF. The CDR3 DNA reads as TGTGCCAGTAGTCTCCGCGCCGGGACAGGGGAAGGTACTTATACGCAGTATTTT.